Given below is one TCR beta chain in context. Its antigen is undetermined. The sample is drawn from a study of cytomegalovirus exposure and HLA in healthy donors. Study-wide points: CMV antigen specificity of a few CMV-associated chains was confirmed in vitro.

The PCR ran on 60 Vbeta and 13 Jbeta primers. The method was immunoSEQ multiplex PCR; TCRdb's version includes in-frame clones alone and lacks a portion of them. The table lists under 100,000 clones, less than 85% of them singletons, with around 15% in the top ten. The V and J ends lost 1 base and 9 bases, in that order; junction bases with no gene match: 4. Germline CDR1 MNHEY, CDR2 SMNVEV (reference sequence). There are 13 residues in the CDR3. The TCR was taken from a human donor in good health. The chain is built from TRBV27 and TRBJ2-5; 8 positions match TRBD1. The specimen sequenced was PBMCs. The CDR3 reads CASSLYRGSSQYF. Here the CDR3 DNA reads TGTGCCAGCAGTTTATACAGGGGGTCTTCCCAGTACTTC.